One and the same sample provided the 16 T cell receptor beta chains below, sequenced in a study of cytomegalovirus exposure and HLA in healthy donors. The study ran its PCR with 60 Vbeta and 13 Jbeta primers. Method: immunoSEQ multiplex PCR; TCRdb's copy keeps in-frame clones and lacks some. The sample consists of 150,000 to 200,000 clones, around 78% of them appearing once. Sequenced: PBMCs. Receptor source: a man aged 35-49 years in good health and CMV-seronegative.

The CDR3: CASSIGTGDGYTF. The CDR3 region has the DNA TGTGCCAGTAGTATCGGGACAGGGGACGGCTACACCTTC. The gene calls are TRBV19 and TRBJ1-2, with TRBD1 identical over 10 bases. CDR3 length: 13 amino acids. Trimming cost V 3 bases and J 8 bases; bases outside gene matches: 3. Germline V gene lookup returns CDR1 LNHDA and CDR2 SQIVND (reference sequence). Supplemented by reference TRBV19 and TRBJ1-2, the full variable domain reads DGGITQSPKYLFRKEGQNVTLSCEQNLNHDAMYWYRQDPGQGLRLIYYSQIVNDFQKGDIAEGYSVSREKKESFPLTVTSAQKNPTAFYLCASSIGTGDGYTFGSGTRLTVV.

This clone was recorded only once. The chain joins TRBV5-1 to TRBJ2-1; 11 bases are shared with TRBD2. The CDR3 runs 17 residues. Germline assignment: CDR1 SGHRS and CDR2 YFSETQ. V lost 4 bases, J lost 4 bases, and 10 bases stayed unmatched. DNA for the CDR3: TGCGCCAGCAGCCTAGGGACTAGCGGAAGTTATTACAATGAGCAGTTCTTC. This codes for CASSLGTSGSYYNEQFF.

This clone was detected a few times. V usage is TRBV4-1 and J usage is TRBJ2-2; 8 nucleotides match TRBD1. In germline, CDR1 is MGHRA, CDR2 YSYEKL. The CDR3 contains 16 residues. V gave up 0 bases and J gave up 5 bases; unmatched junction bases: 5. As DNA, the CDR3 is TGCGCCAGCAGCCAAGATGGAGGACAGGGAACCGGGGAGCTGTTTTTT. Amino acid sequence: CASSQDGGQGTGELFF.

The chain has TRBV10-3 and TRBJ2-3; the match to TRBD2 covers 11 bases. The J segment lost 1 base and the V segment lost 11 bases, leaving 8 bases of the junction unmatched. Germline V gives CDR1 ENHRY, CDR2 SYGVKD. CDR3 length equals 15 residues. The CDR3 DNA follows: TGTGCCTCGAGTAGCGGGAGGGCTGGCACAGATACGCAGTATTTT. Its translation: CASSSGRAGTDTQYF.

V is TRBV5-1 and J is TRBJ2-3; weak D call: TRBD2 (5 bases). Trimming took 3 bases from V and 0 from J, leaving 11 bases between them. The germline CDR1 and CDR2 sequences are SGHRS and YFSETQ. The CDR3 runs to 15 residues. The chain's CDR3 is CASSYTRGSTDTQYF. The CDR3 DNA is TGCGCCAGCAGCTATACTAGAGGAAGCACAGATACGCAGTATTTT.

This chain uses TRBV6-6 with TRBJ1-2; perhaps TRBD1 as D (5 bases). This CDR3 spans 12 amino acids. CDR1 MNHNY and CDR2 SVGAGI come from the germline V gene (reference sequence). Deletions cut 10 bases from V and 4 bases from J, with 13 bases between. The CDR3 nucleotides are TGTGCCACCCAGACAGACTTCTATGGCTACACCTTC. Its translation is CATQTDFYGYTF.

As to this clone: A read error may produce the germline difference seen at one junction end. The chain combines TRBV18 with TRBJ2-4; 7 nucleotides agree with TRBD1. CDR3 length equals 15 residues. Germline lookup yields CDR1 KGHSH and CDR2 LQKENI. CDR3: CASSPPGTAKNSQYF. Written as DNA, the CDR3 is TGTGCCAGCTCACCGCCCGGGACAGCCAAAAACAGTCAGTACTTC.

This clone was recorded once. J is TRBJ2-2 and V is TRBV27; 9 nucleotides agree with TRBD2. Germline CDR1 and CDR2: MNHEY and SMNVEV (reference sequence). This CDR3 contains 16 residues. V was pared by 7 bases and J by 0 bases, with 6 bases of the junction left unmatched. As DNA, the CDR3 is TGTGCCAGCACACCGACTAGCGGATCGAACACCGGGGAGCTGTTTTTT. As protein: CASTPTSGSNTGELFF.

The rearrangement uses TRBV19 and TRBJ2-3; D is unclear. The CDR3 spans 12 residues. V lost 3 bases to trimming and J lost 4 bases, with 5 bases between them. Germline V gives CDR1 LNHDA, CDR2 SQIVND (reference sequence). For the CDR3, the DNA is TGTGCCAGTAGTATTTCAGCAGATACGCAGTATTTT. Protein: CASSISADTQYF. The full variable domain, in which reference TRBV19 and TRBJ2-3 provide the parts outside the CDR3, is DGGITQSPKYLFRKEGQNVTLSCEQNLNHDAMYWYRQDPGQGLRLIYYSQIVNDFQKGDIAEGYSVSREKKESFPLTVTSAQKNPTAFYLCASSISADTQYFGPGTRLTVL.

For the CDR3, the DNA is TGTGCCAGCAGCTTGGGTAGTACGTCTACTAGCGGGATTTCCTACGAGCAGTACTTC. As protein: CASSLGSTSTSGISYEQYF. This chain links TRBV7-9 with TRBJ2-5; TRBD2 agrees at 10 bases. The DNA end lines up better with TRBJ2-7; the J call may be wrong. This CDR3 comprises 19 residues. Looked up from germline, CDR1 is SEHNR and CDR2 is FQNEAQ (reference sequence).

This clone was observed a few times. The chain is built from TRBV19 and TRBJ1-1; D unresolved. The length of the CDR3 is 12 residues. The V end lost 5 bases, the J end lost 3 bases, and 7 bases lay between the germline ends. The germline V gene encodes CDR1 LNHDA and CDR2 SQIVND (reference sequence). The CDR3 nucleotides are TGTGCCAGTAGTGGGAGGGACACTGAAGCTTTCTTT. It codes for CASSGRDTEAFF.

The chain carries TRBV10-3 and TRBJ1-2; D is undetermined. CDR3 length equals 12 residues. Germline lookup yields CDR1 ENHRY and CDR2 SYGVKD. V was clipped by 3 bases and J by 4 bases, with 6 bases between them. The CDR3 nucleotides are TGTGCCATCAGTGACTCCGGCTATGGCTACACCTTC. Its protein is CAISDSGYGYTF.

The rearrangement links TRBV9 to TRBJ2-7; D not resolved. V was cut by 0 bases and J by 6 bases, with 7 bases left in between. The CDR3 is made up of 12 amino acids. Looked up from germline, CDR1 is SGDLS and CDR2 is YYNGEE. This CDR3 is CASSVANGEQYF. The CDR3 DNA sequence: TGTGCCAGCAGCGTAGCTAATGGCGAGCAGTACTTC.

V is TRBV30 and J is TRBJ2-3; TRBD2 is a possible D gene (5 bases). Trimming cost V 4 bases and J 1 base, with 12 bases left between them. This CDR3 is 14 amino acids long. From germline, CDR1 is GTSNPN and CDR2 SVGIG (reference sequence). The CDR3 region has the DNA TGTGCCTGGAAGAGGGAGAGGGGCACAGATACGCAGTATTTT. Its translation is CAWKRERGTDTQYF.

The rearrangement joins TRBV27 to TRBJ2-7; 7 positions agree with TRBD1. Germline V CDR1 and CDR2: MNHEY, SMNVEV (reference sequence). The ends lost 6 bases at V and 7 bases at J; junction bases unmatched: 9. The CDR3 consists of 13 residues. The CDR3 DNA is TGTGCCAGCAGCCCCACAGGGGCGTATGAGCAGTACTTC. Translating gives CASSPTGAYEQYF.

The chain joins TRBV5-1 to TRBJ2-5; TRBD1 aligns across 7 bases. CDR3 length equals 16 residues. V lost 4 bases and J lost 2; bases outside the gene matches: 11. Germline V gene sequence: CDR1 SGHRS, CDR2 YFSETQ. For the CDR3, the DNA is TGCGCCAGCAGCCGATCCTCGACAGGGCCACAAGAGACCCAGTACTTC. Protein sequence: CASSRSSTGPQETQYF.